The 9 T cell receptor beta chains below come from one sample, sequenced in a study of blood T cells in healthy people across ages (dated by TCRdb to the mid-2010s). Libraries were made using 5' RACE. Instrument used: Illumina HiSeq 2500. A second about 7 to 11 cycle PCR used a sample-barcoded 5' primer and a J-beta primer mix. TCRdb passed the public sequencing reads through fastp at Q25 and MiXCR, retaining productive beta sequences. CDR3 protein duplicates are merged, each entry listing the most common genes and DNA. For this sample the table gives around 990,000 distinct CDR3 sequences, of which approximately 26% were detected only once. Less than 0.85% of the sample rests with the top ten. The same data also contributed to another study, on T cells of mothers and their children.

The sample was blood. The receptors here all came from a girl aged 2-10 years in good health.

This clonotype was seen a handful of times. The chain has TRBV10-3 and TRBJ2-1; 7 bases are shared with TRBD2. Germline V CDR1 and CDR2: ENHRY, SYGVKD. The CDR3 runs 14 residues. Trimming at V came to 8 bases and at J to 6 bases, leaving 10 bases not matched to a gene. The CDR3 DNA reads TGTGCCATCTCGGGTCGGGGGGTAAGCAATGAGCAGTTCTTC. This encodes CAISGRGVSNEQFF.

This clonotype was picked up a small number of times. V usage is TRBV18 and J usage is TRBJ2-5; no reliable D call. Per the germline V gene, CDR1 is KGHSH and CDR2 is LQKENI. V dropped 2 bases and J dropped 2 bases, with 18 bases sitting between them. The CDR3 is made up of 17 amino acids. CDR3 nucleotide sequence: TGTGCCAGCTCACCAGGGTGGTTCGAAGAGCCTCAAGAGACCCAGTACTTC. Amino acids: CASSPGWFEEPQETQYF. Supplemented by reference TRBV18 and TRBJ2-5, the full variable domain reads NAGVMQNPRHLVRRRGQEARLRCSPMKGHSHVYWYRQLPEEGLKFMVYLQKENIIDESGMPKERFSAEFPKEGPSILRIQQVVRGDSAAYFCASSPGWFEEPQETQYFGPGTRLLVL.

CDR3 amino acids: CASSWGDRSEAFF. In DNA, the CDR3 is TGTGCCAGCAGCTGGGGGGACAGAAGTGAAGCTTTCTTT. The genes are TRBV5-6 and TRBJ1-1; 7 nucleotides line up with TRBD1. This CDR3 comprises 13 residues. In germline, CDR1 is SGHDT, CDR2 YYEEEE. V shed 3 bases, J shed 7 bases, and the junction held 6 bases outside the gene matches.

This clonotype was counted a few times. V and J are TRBV28 and TRBJ1-4; TRBD1 might be the D (5 bases). The V and J ends lost 5 bases and 8 bases respectively, with 15 bases between them. From germline, CDR1 is MDHEN and CDR2 SYDVKM. This CDR3 contains 14 residues. In DNA, the CDR3 is TGTGCCAGCAGTCTCCGACAGTTCGGGGAAAAACTGTTTTTT. It specifies CASSLRQFGEKLFF.

The chain links TRBV6-2 or TRBV6-3 to TRBJ1-2; no clear D. The V gene lost 2 bases and the J gene lost 5 bases, with 9 bases spanning the gap. The CDR3 contains 13 residues. The germline V gene has CDR1 MNHEY and CDR2 SVGEGT. The CDR3 is CASSYPGPYGYTF. CDR3 sequence (DNA): TGTGCCAGCAGTTACCCTGGACCTTATGGCTACACCTTC.

This clonotype was observed a handful of times. This sequence joins TRBV28 and TRBJ2-1, with a possible D match to TRBD2 (6 bases). V lost 7 bases and J lost 2, with 18 bases in between. Per the germline V gene, CDR1 is MDHEN and CDR2 is SYDVKM. The CDR3 runs 16 residues. The DNA for the CDR3 is TGTGCCAGCACCCCTGGAGGGCGGGAACCCTACAATGAGCAGTTCTTC. Translating gives CASTPGGREPYNEQFF.

The J gene is TRBJ1-4, the V gene TRBV4-2; D is possibly TRBD1 (5 bases). Trimming took 0 bases from V and 10 from J, leaving 15 bases between them. The CDR3 has 15 amino acids. The germline V gene encodes CDR1 LGHNA and CDR2 YNFKEQ. CDR3 amino acids: CASSQEGQGIRKLFF. DNA for the CDR3: TGTGCCAGCAGCCAAGAGGGGCAGGGCATCCGAAAACTGTTTTTT.

The chain is built from TRBV20-1 and TRBJ2-7, with 12 bases lining up with TRBD2. The V gene's germline CDR1 is DFQATT and CDR2 SNEGSKA (reference sequence). This CDR3 contains 14 residues. Trimming took 5 bases from V and 2 from J; bases not matched to a gene: 4. The CDR3 DNA is TGCAGTGCTTGGACTAGCGGGATCGCCTACGAGCAGTACTTC. Translating gives CSAWTSGIAYEQYF.

The chain combines TRBV9 with TRBJ2-5; D possibly uses TRBD1 or TRBD2 (5 bases each). The germline V gene encodes CDR1 SGDLS and CDR2 YYNGEE. V was clipped by 4 bases and J by 5 bases, with 18 bases between them. The CDR3 has 15 residues. The CDR3 sequence: CASSYGTTESETQYF. CDR3 DNA sequence: TGTGCCAGCAGCTACGGGACCACAGAGTCGGAGACCCAGTACTTC. The full variable domain, rest sourced from reference TRBV9 and TRBJ2-5, is DSGVTQTPKHLITATGQRVTLRCSPRSGDLSVYWYQQSLDQGLQFLIQYYNGEERAKGNILERFSAQQFPDLHSELNLSSLELGDSALYFCASSYGTTESETQYFGPGTRLLVL.